Listed here are 31 T cell receptor beta chains from one sample, sequenced in a study of shared clonotypes between healthy human individuals. Repertoires were generated with immunoSEQ multiplex PCR, while TCRdb's copy carries only in-frame clones and drops some. The table includes a few million clones, approximately 93% detected once. Material for sequencing was naive CD4+ T cells from PBMCs. Subset noted: CD45RA+ positively selected. The receptors were gathered from a man younger than 30 in good health. Some clones in this sample may be carry-over from other donors' samples.

The chain is built from TRBV10-1 and TRBJ2-7; 9 bases align to TRBD1. From germline, CDR1 is WNHNN and CDR2 SYGVQD (reference sequence). The CDR3 length is 13 residues. The trim removed 2 bases at V and 11 bases at J, leaving 7 bases unmatched. CDR3 residues: CASSETGGLEEYF. The CDR3 DNA reads TGCGCCAGCAGTGAGACAGGGGGCCTCGAAGAGTACTTC.

The chain carries TRBV5-6 and TRBJ1-3; weak D call: TRBD1 (5 bases). Trimming took off 0 bases at V and 4 bases at J, with 14 bases between the two ends. In germline, CDR1 is SGHDT, CDR2 YYEEEE. The CDR3 totals 16 residues. The CDR3 bases are TGTGCCAGCAGCTTGGGGGGCTGGTTCCGGGGAAACACCATATATTTT. Amino acid sequence: CASSLGGWFRGNTIYF.

The V and J genes are TRBV5-4 and TRBJ1-2; the D gene is possibly TRBD1 (5 bases). CDR3 length: 14 amino acids. Trimming left V 2 bases short and J 1 base short, with 9 bases between. Germline CDR1 reads SGHNT; CDR2 reads YYREEE (reference sequence). CDR3 residues: CASSFGGFNYGYTF. The DNA of the CDR3 is TGTGCCAGCAGCTTTGGGGGTTTTAACTATGGCTACACCTTC.

As for this clone: Other DNA sequences within the sample encode an identical CDR3. The chain uses TRBV6-5 and TRBJ1-4; D gene uncertain. Germline-derived CDR1 and CDR2 are MNHEY and SVGAGI. The germline V and J ends were trimmed by 5 bases and 2 bases, with 9 bases remaining between them. This CDR3 comprises 14 residues. The chain's CDR3 is CASSRGGTNEKLFF. The CDR3 DNA reads TGTGCCAGCAGTCGCGGAGGTACTAATGAAAAACTGTTTTTT.

This CDR3 is CASSFQREIGELFF. CDR3 DNA: TGTGCCAGCAGCTTCCAGCGGGAAATCGGGGAGCTGTTTTTT. J is TRBJ2-2 and V is TRBV5-6; 7 positions match TRBD2. Germline CDR1 and CDR2: SGHDT and YYEEEE. With V trimmed by 2 bases and J by 7 bases, 5 bases remained unmatched. CDR3 length: 14 amino acids.

This chain uses TRBV7-2 with TRBJ2-2, with D tentatively TRBD1 (6 bases). The CDR3 length is 16 residues. Per the germline V gene, CDR1 is SGHTA and CDR2 is FQGNSA. The germline V and J ends were trimmed by 3 bases and 5 bases, with 16 bases remaining between them. CDR3 in amino acids: CASSFTTGIATGELFF. DNA for the CDR3: TGTGCCAGCAGCTTCACTACAGGGATAGCTACCGGGGAGCTGTTTTTT. The full variable domain, completed using reference TRBV7-2 and TRBJ2-2, is GAGVSQSPSNKVTEKGKDVELRCDPISGHTALYWYRQSLGQGLEFLIYFQGNSAPDKSGLPSDRFSAERTGGSVSTLTIQRTQQEDSAVYLCASSFTTGIATGELFFGEGSRLTVL.

The chain employs TRBV2 and TRBJ2-3; D is unclear. CDR3 size: 16 residues. With 5 bases removed from V and 0 bases from J, the gap between germline ends came to 15 bases. Germline V gene sequence: CDR1 SNHLY, CDR2 FYNNEI. CDR3 in DNA: TGTGCCAGCAGTTGGGAACTGGCTCTTAGCACAGATACGCAGTATTTT. It encodes CASSWELALSTDTQYF.

This clone was found a few times. The rearrangement joins TRBV7-9 to TRBJ1-5; TRBD1 aligns across 7 bases. The CDR3 totals 16 residues. Per the germline V gene, CDR1 is SEHNR and CDR2 is FQNEAQ (reference sequence). V was pared by 5 bases and J by 0 bases, with 7 bases of the junction left unmatched. As DNA, the CDR3 is TGTGCCAGCAGCCTCTGGGACAGCTATAGCAATCAGCCCCAGCATTTT. Translated, it gives CASSLWDSYSNQPQHF.

The chain recombines TRBV2 with TRBJ2-6; D may match TRBD1 or TRBD2 (5 bases each). From germline, CDR1 is SNHLY and CDR2 FYNNEI. V lost 3 bases and J 0 bases, leaving 12 bases between the germline ends. The CDR3 loop spans 17 amino acids. Here the CDR3 DNA reads TGTGCCAGCAGTGAGAGGGGCCGCGACTCTGGGGCCAACGTCCTGACTTTC. Protein sequence: CASSERGRDSGANVLTF. The entire variable domain, with the rest obtained from reference TRBV2 and TRBJ2-6, is as follows: EPEVTQTPSHQVTQMGQEVILRCVPISNHLYFYWYRQILGQKVEFLVSFYNNEISEKSEIFDDQFSVERPDGSNFTLKIRSTKLEDSAMYFCASSERGRDSGANVLTFGAGSRLTVL.

The chain couples TRBV28 to TRBJ1-3; D perhaps matches TRBD1 (5 bases). CDR3 length equals 15 residues. V gave up 3 bases and J gave up 4 bases, with 13 bases separating them. In germline, CDR1 is MDHEN, CDR2 SYDVKM. In nucleotides, the CDR3 is TGTGCCAGCAGTTTGGTGGGCCGGGGCGGAAACACCATATATTTT. Encoded protein: CASSLVGRGGNTIYF.

This clone appeared once. The sample holds other DNA sequences that translate to the same CDR3. The chain combines TRBV28 with TRBJ2-7; 8 nucleotides align to TRBD2. The germline CDR1 and CDR2 sequences are MDHEN and SYDVKM. The CDR3 is 15 amino acids. V trimming: 1 base; J trimming: 2 bases; junction bases outside the gene matches: 4. CDR3 in amino acids: CASSLLTSGAYEQYF. DNA for the CDR3: TGTGCCAGCAGTTTATTAACTAGCGGCGCCTACGAGCAGTACTTC.

The gene calls are TRBV7-3 and TRBJ2-2; the D gene is possibly TRBD2 (5 bases). The length of the CDR3 is 13 residues. Germline V gene lookup returns CDR1 SGHTA and CDR2 FQGTGA. V lost 4 bases and J 13 bases, leaving 16 bases between the germline ends. Written as DNA, the CDR3 is TGTGCCAGCAGCTCCCCCTACGGGCGGGTGCTGTTTTTT. It is translated as CASSSPYGRVLFF.

This clone was recorded once. The V call is TRBV30, the J call TRBJ1-6, with D possibly being TRBD1 (6 bases). The CDR3 has 15 residues. Germline-derived CDR1 and CDR2 are GTSNPN and SVGIG (reference sequence). The V end was cut by 3 bases, the J end by 7 bases, with 16 bases between. For the CDR3, the DNA is TGTGCCTGGAGGGGAATTGACGGGGGCAATTCACCCCTCCACTTT. Protein product: CAWRGIDGGNSPLHF. Full variable domain (rest looked up from reference TRBV30 and TRBJ1-6): SQTIHQWPATLVQPVGSPLSLECTVEGTSNPNLYWYRQAAGRGLQLLFYSVGIGQISSEVPQNLSASRPQDRQFILSSKKLLLSDSGFYLCAWRGIDGGNSPLHFGNGTRLTVT.

The chain links TRBV2 to TRBJ1-1; no firm D call. The V end lost 4 bases, the J end lost 4 bases, and 13 bases lay between the germline ends. The CDR3 sequence is 14 residues long. The germline gives CDR1 SNHLY, CDR2 FYNNEI. The CDR3 sequence is CASSAEGKGTEAFF. The CDR3 DNA sequence: TGTGCCAGCAGTGCTGAAGGAAAGGGCACTGAAGCTTTCTTT.

The chain uses TRBV5-6 and TRBJ2-3; D call uncertain. The CDR3 loop spans 14 amino acids. Per germline, CDR1 SGHDT and CDR2 YYEEEE. Trimming took off 3 bases at V and 0 bases at J, with 8 bases between the two ends. CDR3 in DNA: TGTGCCAGCAGCTCGGTTTTCAGCACAGATACGCAGTATTTT. It encodes CASSSVFSTDTQYF.

The chain combines TRBV5-4 with TRBJ1-2; TRBD1 agrees at 12 bases. The germline V gene has CDR1 SGHNT and CDR2 YYREEE (reference sequence). V dropped 4 bases and J dropped 4; count of bases not matched to a gene: 11. The CDR3 runs 17 residues. CDR3 in DNA: TGTGCCAGCAGCACTGGGGGCGGGACAGGGGGCATCTATGGCTACACCTTC. Amino acid sequence: CASSTGGGTGGIYGYTF.

This rearrangement joins TRBV18 to TRBJ2-5; TRBD2 aligns across 9 bases. The CDR3 has 13 amino acids. Germline-derived CDR1 and CDR2 are KGHSH and LQKENI. Trimming cost V 3 bases and J 11 bases; bases outside gene matches: 7. CDR3 sequence reads: CASSPPGTSQQYF. In DNA form, the CDR3 reads TGTGCCAGCTCACCCCCCGGGACTAGCCAACAGTACTTC.

The chain joins TRBV5-1 to TRBJ2-7; 10 bases map to TRBD1. CDR3 length: 14 amino acids. V gave up 5 bases and J gave up 3 bases; unmatched junction bases: 5. The germline CDR1 and CDR2 sequences are SGHRS and YFSETQ. The CDR3 reads CASRGTGDLYEQYF. The DNA for the CDR3 is TGCGCCAGCAGGGGGACAGGGGACCTCTACGAGCAGTACTTC. The entire variable domain, with the rest obtained from reference TRBV5-1 and TRBJ2-7, is as follows: KAGVTQTPRYLIKTRGQQVTLSCSPISGHRSVSWYQQTPGQGLQFLFEYFSETQRNKGNFPGRFSGRQFSNSRSEMNVSTLELGDSALYLCASRGTGDLYEQYFGPGTRLTVT.

The J gene is TRBJ1-5, the V gene TRBV28, with TRBD1 matching over 7 bases. Trimming at V came to 10 bases and at J to 4 bases, leaving 19 bases not matched to a gene. The CDR3 runs to 17 residues. Per the germline V gene, CDR1 is MDHEN and CDR2 is SYDVKM. This CDR3 reads CATGLTSDPRGNQPQHF. In DNA, the CDR3 is TGTGCCACCGGGCTTACCTCCGACCCCAGGGGGAATCAGCCCCAGCATTTT.

This chain links TRBV4-3 with TRBJ2-1; D might be TRBD1 (5 bases). CDR3 length: 17 residues. Germline-derived CDR1 and CDR2 are LGHNA and YSLEER. Trimming took 1 base from V and 5 from J, leaving 18 bases between them. CDR3 region: CASSQAPAQGTNNEQFF. CDR3 nucleotide sequence: TGCGCCAGCAGCCAAGCCCCCGCCCAGGGTACAAACAATGAGCAGTTCTTC.

The count of this clone is one. V and J are TRBV6-6 and TRBJ1-1, with D tentatively TRBD1 (6 bases). The V gene lost 0 bases and the J gene lost 3 bases, with 14 bases spanning the gap. The CDR3 runs to 16 residues. Germline V gives CDR1 MNHNY, CDR2 SVGAGI (reference sequence). The CDR3 sequence: CASSYSGAAVDTEAFF. CDR3 sequence (DNA): TGTGCCAGCAGTTACTCGGGGGCAGCTGTTGACACTGAAGCTTTCTTT.

V gene TRBV19 combines with J gene TRBJ1-5; the D is unclear. The germline V and J ends were trimmed by 3 bases and 2 bases, with 11 bases remaining between them. The germline V gene encodes CDR1 LNHDA and CDR2 SQIVND (reference sequence). The CDR3 is 15 amino acids. CDR3 in amino acids: CASSIIRAGNQPQHF. The CDR3 DNA reads TGTGCCAGTAGTATCATAAGGGCAGGCAATCAGCCCCAGCATTTT. The full variable domain, rest sourced from reference TRBV19 and TRBJ1-5, is DGGITQSPKYLFRKEGQNVTLSCEQNLNHDAMYWYRQDPGQGLRLIYYSQIVNDFQKGDIAEGYSVSREKKESFPLTVTSAQKNPTAFYLCASSIIRAGNQPQHFGDGTRLSIL.

V and J are TRBV28 and TRBJ1-2; D gene ambiguous. The CDR3 extends over 11 amino acids. Germline V gene lookup returns CDR1 MDHEN and CDR2 SYDVKM. The CDR3 DNA sequence: TGTGGGGCAGCCCTTAACTATGGCTACACCTTC. The encoded protein is CGAALNYGYTF.

V is TRBV5-1 and J is TRBJ2-5, with TRBD1 as a possible D gene (5 bases). The V gene lost 0 bases and the J gene lost 8 bases, with 14 bases spanning the gap. Germline values: CDR1 SGHRS, CDR2 YFSETQ. CDR3 length: 14 residues. CDR3 nucleotides: TGCGCCAGCAGCTTGGGTACAGGCCAGACAACCCAGTACTTC. Its protein is CASSLGTGQTTQYF.

This chain joins TRBV18 and TRBJ2-1; TRBD1 agrees at 8 bases. Germline assignment: CDR1 KGHSH and CDR2 LQKENI. J gave up 0 bases and V 3 bases, and 7 bases lay outside the gene matches. The CDR3 contains 17 residues. The CDR3 DNA follows: TGTGCCAGCTCACCGGGTGCAGGGGGCGTCTCCTACAATGAGCAGTTCTTC. Its protein is CASSPGAGGVSYNEQFF.

J is TRBJ2-7 and V is TRBV5-4; 10 bases match TRBD2. Looked up from germline, CDR1 is SGHNT and CDR2 is YYREEE (reference sequence). There are 15 residues in the CDR3. V dropped 3 bases and J dropped 2; count of bases not matched to a gene: 5. The CDR3 coding sequence is TGTGCCAGCAGCTCCGGACTAGCGGAGACCTACGAGCAGTACTTC. Its protein is CASSSGLAETYEQYF.

Remarks on this clone: A much larger clone is a single base away; this may be a read error. Within the sample, other DNA sequences also encode this same CDR3. The gene calls are TRBV5-4 and TRBJ1-1; TRBD1 might be the D (5 bases). CDR1 is SGHNT, CDR2 YYREEE, per germline (reference sequence). V was cut by 2 bases and J by 1 base, with 6 bases left in between. This CDR3 spans 13 amino acids. The DNA of the CDR3 is TGTGCCAGCAGCTTTGACAGGAACACTGAAGCTTTCTTT. Translation: CASSFDRNTEAFF.

V is TRBV6-4 and J is TRBJ2-3; D gene uncertain. The CDR3 totals 14 residues. Germline loops: CDR1 MRHNA, CDR2 SNTAGT. Trimming cost V 6 bases and J 2 bases, with 12 bases left between them. CDR3 sequence reads: CASSEGSNTDTQYF. Here the CDR3 DNA reads TGTGCCAGCAGCGAAGGGTCTAACACAGATACGCAGTATTTT.

The chain joins TRBV10-2 to TRBJ1-1; D not resolved. V was pared by 2 bases and J by 1 base, with 5 bases between. CDR3 length: 13 residues. CDR1 WSHSY and CDR2 SAAADI come from the germline V gene. The CDR3, as DNA: TGCGCCAGCAGTGAGAGGCAGAACACTGAAGCTTTCTTT. This encodes CASSERQNTEAFF.

The gene calls are TRBV7-9 and TRBJ2-1; D may be TRBD1 (6 bases). The CDR3 consists of 16 residues. Trimming removed 5 bases at V and 1 base at J, with 15 bases between. Germline loops: CDR1 SEHNR, CDR2 FQNEAQ (reference sequence). The CDR3, as DNA: TGTGCCAGCAGCCGTACCAGGGGACGTTCCTACAATGAGCAGTTCTTC. Translation: CASSRTRGRSYNEQFF.

The rearrangement uses TRBV7-2 and TRBJ1-2; the D gene is possibly TRBD1 (5 bases). Germline-derived CDR1 and CDR2 are SGHTA and FQGNSA. Trimming pared 5 bases from V and 2 bases from J, leaving 9 bases between. The CDR3 has 13 residues. In nucleotides, the CDR3 is TGTGCCAGCAGCCCCCGACAGAACTATGGCTACACCTTC. Encoded protein: CASSPRQNYGYTF. Using reference TRBV7-2 and TRBJ1-2 for the parts outside the CDR3, the full variable domain is GAGVSQSPSNKVTEKGKDVELRCDPISGHTALYWYRQSLGQGLEFLIYFQGNSAPDKSGLPSDRFSAERTGGSVSTLTIQRTQQEDSAVYLCASSPRQNYGYTFGSGTRLTVV.